A single sample is the source of the 7 T cell receptor beta chains below, sequenced in a study of OX40 agonist ivuxolimab in advanced cancers. Sequencing used immunoSEQ multiplex PCR; TCRdb keeps in-frame clones, though not all of them. The sample holds 70,000 to 90,000 clones, approximately 84% seen once. The sequences come from CD4+ or CD8+ T cells sorted from blood, collected in a trial of the OX40 agonist ivuxolimab. Receptors originate from an adult with an advanced solid tumor such as melanoma, head and neck, liver or kidney cancer.

This chain joins TRBV14 and TRBJ1-1; D is unresolved. There are 16 residues in the CDR3. CDR1 and CDR2 (germline): SGHDN, FVKESK. Trimming cost V 6 bases and J 0 bases, with 17 bases left between them. CDR3 sequence: CASRPRAVYMNTEAFF. As DNA, the CDR3 is TGTGCCAGCAGGCCACGGGCGGTCTACATGAACACTGAAGCTTTCTTT.

The chain carries TRBV27 and TRBJ2-7; 7 bases are shared with TRBD1. V gave up 2 bases and J gave up 2 bases; unmatched junction bases: 0. The CDR3 length is 13 residues. CDR1 is MNHEY and CDR2 is SMNVEV in the germline V gene (reference sequence). CDR3 amino acids: CASSLRGPYEQYF. The CDR3 DNA follows: TGTGCCAGCAGTTTAAGGGGGCCCTACGAGCAGTACTTC.

The chain combines TRBV11-2 with TRBJ2-7, with 11 bases that match TRBD1. The V gene's germline CDR1 is SGHAT and CDR2 FQNNGV. The CDR3 runs to 17 residues. V trimming: 2 bases; J trimming: 4 bases; junction bases outside the gene matches: 10. The CDR3 spells CASSLLGTGGVPYEQYF. CDR3 sequence (DNA): TGTGCCAGCAGCTTACTCGGGACAGGGGGAGTTCCTTACGAGCAGTACTTC.

This clone has a handful of counts. V and J are TRBV4-3 and TRBJ1-4; D gene unclear. The CDR3 spans 16 residues. Per germline, CDR1 LGHNA and CDR2 YSLEER. Trimming pared 0 bases from V and 0 bases from J, leaving 8 bases between. This CDR3 is CASSQEGGATNEKLFF. CDR3 DNA sequence: TGCGCCAGCAGCCAAGAAGGAGGTGCAACTAATGAAAAACTGTTTTTT.

The chain joins TRBV10-3 to TRBJ1-4; D may be TRBD1 (6 bases). V shed 3 bases and J shed 6 bases, with 11 bases lying between them. The CDR3 contains 14 residues. In germline, CDR1 is ENHRY, CDR2 SYGVKD. This CDR3 is CAISEGQSYEKLFF. CDR3 coding DNA: TGTGCCATCAGTGAAGGACAGAGCTATGAAAAACTGTTTTTT.

The chain joins TRBV30 to TRBJ1-2; tentative D call: TRBD1 (5 bases). This CDR3 comprises 16 residues. Trimming cost V 2 bases and J 4 bases, with 20 bases left between them. Germline loops: CDR1 GTSNPN, CDR2 SVGIG (reference sequence). The CDR3 here is CAWSLAPGPGFYGYTF. In DNA form, the CDR3 reads TGTGCCTGGAGTCTAGCTCCGGGGCCGGGGTTCTATGGCTACACCTTC.

This chain uses TRBV28 with TRBJ2-7; a weak D match, TRBD2 (7 bases). The CDR3 is 17 amino acids. Per germline, CDR1 MDHEN and CDR2 SYDVKM. Trimming took off 5 bases at V and 0 bases at J, with 20 bases between the two ends. The CDR3 DNA reads TGTGCCAGCAGTCTTGTACCCGGTGGGGGGGCCTCCTACGAGCAGTACTTC. Translated: CASSLVPGGGASYEQYF.